This T cell receptor (beta chain) was sequenced during a study of T-cell memory formation after mild COVID-19. Points from the study as a whole: Second-wave clones that peaked on day 37 lacked confirmed SARS-CoV-2 specificity.

This clonotype was counted a few times. Its specificity is unknown. The TCR alpha and TCR beta cDNA libraries, bearing sample barcodes and UMIs, were generated by 5'RACE using constant-segment primers. TCRdb re-called the 5' RACE reads with MiXCR, one entry per CDR3 protein. Of around 150,000 distinct CDR3 sequences listed, about 15% are singletons. The CDR3 has 15 amino acids. Trimming cost V 4 bases and J 3 bases; bases outside gene matches: 9. CDR1 and CDR2 (germline): SGHRS, YFSETQ. The clonotype comes from an adult woman who had mild COVID-19 (a few samples of this study predate the infection). Cell type and time point are not known. The chain couples TRBV5-1 to TRBJ1-1, with 7 bases that match TRBD1. The sequencing sample was made of PBMCs or a T cell subset sorted from them (not recorded which). The CDR3 DNA is TGCGCCAGCAGCCCTCTACAGGGGTCGGACACTGAAGCTTTCTTT. Amino acid sequence: CASSPLQGSDTEAFF.